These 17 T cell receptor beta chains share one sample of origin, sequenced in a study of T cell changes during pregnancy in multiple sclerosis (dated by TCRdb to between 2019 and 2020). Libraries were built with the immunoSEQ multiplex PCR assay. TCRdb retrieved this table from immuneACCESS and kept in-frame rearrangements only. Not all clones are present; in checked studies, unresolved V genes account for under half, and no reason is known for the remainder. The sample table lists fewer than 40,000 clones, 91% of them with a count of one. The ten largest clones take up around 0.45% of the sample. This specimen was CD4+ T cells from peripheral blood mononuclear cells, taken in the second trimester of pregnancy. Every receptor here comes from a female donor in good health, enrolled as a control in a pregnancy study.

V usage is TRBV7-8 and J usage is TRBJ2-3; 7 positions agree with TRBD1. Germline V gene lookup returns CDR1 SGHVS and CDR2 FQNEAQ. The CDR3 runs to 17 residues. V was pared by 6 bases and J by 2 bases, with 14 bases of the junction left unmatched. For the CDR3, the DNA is TGTGCCAGCAGAATTGGCAACAGGGGATTTAACACAGATACGCAGTATTTT. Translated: CASRIGNRGFNTDTQYF. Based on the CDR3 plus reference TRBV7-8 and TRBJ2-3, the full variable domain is GAGVSQSPRYKVAKRGQDVALRCDPISGHVSLFWYQQALGQGPEFLTYFQNEAQLDKSGLPSDRFFAERPEGSVSTLKIQRTQQEDSAVYLCASRIGNRGFNTDTQYFGPGTRLTVL.

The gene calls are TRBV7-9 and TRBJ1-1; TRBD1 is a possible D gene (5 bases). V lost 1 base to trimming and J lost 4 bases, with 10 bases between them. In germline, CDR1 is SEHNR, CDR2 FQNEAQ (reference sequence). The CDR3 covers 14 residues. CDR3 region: CASSLDRRGTEAFF. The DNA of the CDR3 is TGTGCCAGCAGCTTAGACAGGCGGGGCACTGAAGCTTTCTTT.

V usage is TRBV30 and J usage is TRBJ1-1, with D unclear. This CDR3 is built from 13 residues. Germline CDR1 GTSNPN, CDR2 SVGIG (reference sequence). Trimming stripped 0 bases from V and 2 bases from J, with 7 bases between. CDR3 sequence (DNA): TGTGCCTGGAGTGTACTTCGAAACACTGAAGCTTTCTTT. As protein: CAWSVLRNTEAFF. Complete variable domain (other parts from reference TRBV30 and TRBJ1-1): SQTIHQWPATLVQPVGSPLSLECTVEGTSNPNLYWYRQAAGRGLQLLFYSVGIGQISSEVPQNLSASRPQDRQFILSSKKLLLSDSGFYLCAWSVLRNTEAFFGQGTRLTVV.

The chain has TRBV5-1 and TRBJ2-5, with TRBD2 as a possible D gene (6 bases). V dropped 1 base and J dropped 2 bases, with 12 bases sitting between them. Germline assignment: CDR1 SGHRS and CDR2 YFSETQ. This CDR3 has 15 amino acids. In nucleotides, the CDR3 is TGCGCCAGCAGCTTGTCGGTTGGGGGGCAAGAGACCCAGTACTTC. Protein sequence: CASSLSVGGQETQYF.

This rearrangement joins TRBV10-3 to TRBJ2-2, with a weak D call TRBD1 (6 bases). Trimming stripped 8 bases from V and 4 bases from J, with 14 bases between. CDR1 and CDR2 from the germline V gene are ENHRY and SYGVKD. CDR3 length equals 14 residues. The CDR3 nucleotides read TGTGCCATCCTGACGCTACAGGGCACCGGGGAGCTGTTTTTT. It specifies CAILTLQGTGELFF.

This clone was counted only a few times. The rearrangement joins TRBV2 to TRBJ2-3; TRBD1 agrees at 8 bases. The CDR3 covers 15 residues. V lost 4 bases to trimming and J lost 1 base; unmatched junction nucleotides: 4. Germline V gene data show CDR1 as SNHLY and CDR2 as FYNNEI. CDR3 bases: TGTGCCAGCAGTGGACAGGGGACAGGCACAGATACGCAGTATTTT. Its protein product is CASSGQGTGTDTQYF.

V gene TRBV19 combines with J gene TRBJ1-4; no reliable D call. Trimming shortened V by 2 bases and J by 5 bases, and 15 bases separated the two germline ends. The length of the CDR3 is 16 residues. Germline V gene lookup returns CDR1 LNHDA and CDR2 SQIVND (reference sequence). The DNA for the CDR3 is TGTGCCAGTAGTATACTTTCACCTACGGGGAATGAAAAACTGTTTTTT. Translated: CASSILSPTGNEKLFF.

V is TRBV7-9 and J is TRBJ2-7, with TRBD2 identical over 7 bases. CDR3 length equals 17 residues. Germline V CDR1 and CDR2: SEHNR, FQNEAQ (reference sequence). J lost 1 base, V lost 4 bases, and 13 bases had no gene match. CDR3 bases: TGTGCCAGCAGCTCTTTTCATAAAGCGGGACGATCCTACGAGCAGTACTTC. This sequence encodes CASSSFHKAGRSYEQYF.

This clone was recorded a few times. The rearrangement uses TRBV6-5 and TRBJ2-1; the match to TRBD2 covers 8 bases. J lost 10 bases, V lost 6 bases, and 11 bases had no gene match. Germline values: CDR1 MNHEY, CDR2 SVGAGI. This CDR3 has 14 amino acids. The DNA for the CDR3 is TGTGCCAGCAGGCCCCCGGGACTAGTATCGGAGCAGTTCTTC. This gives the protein CASRPPGLVSEQFF.

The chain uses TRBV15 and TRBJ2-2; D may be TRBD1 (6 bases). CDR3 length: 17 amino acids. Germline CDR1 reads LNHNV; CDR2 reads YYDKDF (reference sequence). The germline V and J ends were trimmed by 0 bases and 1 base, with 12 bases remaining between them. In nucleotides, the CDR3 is TGTGCCACCAGCAGAGATCAGGGACAAAGGAACACCGGGGAGCTGTTTTTT. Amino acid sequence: CATSRDQGQRNTGELFF.

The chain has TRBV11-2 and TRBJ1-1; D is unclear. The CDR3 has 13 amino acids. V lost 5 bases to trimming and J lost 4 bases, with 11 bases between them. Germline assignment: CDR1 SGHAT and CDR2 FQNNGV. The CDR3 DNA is TGTGCCAGCAGCCCTCGACCGGGCACTGAAGCTTTCTTT. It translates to CASSPRPGTEAFF.

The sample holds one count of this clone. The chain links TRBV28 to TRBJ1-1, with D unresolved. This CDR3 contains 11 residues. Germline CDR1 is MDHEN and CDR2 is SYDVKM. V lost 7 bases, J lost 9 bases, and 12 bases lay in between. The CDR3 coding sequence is TGTGCCAGCATTCTAGACGGGAAAGCTTTCTTT. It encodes CASILDGKAFF.

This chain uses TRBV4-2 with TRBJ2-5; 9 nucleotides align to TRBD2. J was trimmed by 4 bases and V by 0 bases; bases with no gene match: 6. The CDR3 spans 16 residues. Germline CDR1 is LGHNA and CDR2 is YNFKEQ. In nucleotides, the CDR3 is TGTGCCAGCAGCCAAGAATTGCGGGGGGGCCGAGAGACCCAGTACTTC. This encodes CASSQELRGGRETQYF.

The CDR3 is CASSLAGGSTDTQYF. The CDR3 DNA follows: TGCGCCAGCAGCTTGGCGGGGGGTAGCACAGATACGCAGTATTTT. V gene TRBV5-1 combines with J gene TRBJ2-3; 7 nucleotides line up with TRBD2. The CDR3 consists of 15 residues. The germline gives CDR1 SGHRS, CDR2 YFSETQ. V was pared by 0 bases and J by 0 bases, with 1 base of the junction left unmatched.

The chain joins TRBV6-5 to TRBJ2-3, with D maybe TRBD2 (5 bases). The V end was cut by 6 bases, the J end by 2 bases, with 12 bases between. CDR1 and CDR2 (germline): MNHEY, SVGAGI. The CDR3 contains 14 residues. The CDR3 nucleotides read TGTGCCAGCAGAAACTTAGACTACACAGATACGCAGTATTTT. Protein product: CASRNLDYTDTQYF.

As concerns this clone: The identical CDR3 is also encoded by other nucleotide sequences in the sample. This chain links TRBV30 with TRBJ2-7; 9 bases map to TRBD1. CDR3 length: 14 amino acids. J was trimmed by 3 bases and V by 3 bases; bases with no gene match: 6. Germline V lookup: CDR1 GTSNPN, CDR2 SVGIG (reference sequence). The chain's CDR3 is CAWSGTGTFYEQYF. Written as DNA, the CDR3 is TGTGCCTGGAGCGGGACAGGGACTTTCTACGAGCAGTACTTC.

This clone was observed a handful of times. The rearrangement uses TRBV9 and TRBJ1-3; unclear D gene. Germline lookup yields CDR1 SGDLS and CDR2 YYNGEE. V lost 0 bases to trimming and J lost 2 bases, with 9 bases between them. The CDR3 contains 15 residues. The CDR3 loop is CASSVGLEAGNTIYF. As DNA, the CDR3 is TGTGCCAGCAGCGTAGGGCTGGAGGCTGGAAACACCATATATTTT.